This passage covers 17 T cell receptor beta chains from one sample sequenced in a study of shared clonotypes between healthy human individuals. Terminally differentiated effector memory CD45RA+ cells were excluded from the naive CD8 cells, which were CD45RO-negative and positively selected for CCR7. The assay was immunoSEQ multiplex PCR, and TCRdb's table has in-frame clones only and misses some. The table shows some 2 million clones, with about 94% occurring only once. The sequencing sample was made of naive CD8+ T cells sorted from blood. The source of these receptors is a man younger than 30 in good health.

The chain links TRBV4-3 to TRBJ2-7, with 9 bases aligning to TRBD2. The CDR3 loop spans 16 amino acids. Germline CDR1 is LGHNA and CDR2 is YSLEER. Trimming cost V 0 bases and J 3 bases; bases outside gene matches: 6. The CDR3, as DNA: TGCGCCAGCAGCCAAGAAGCAGATAGCGGGAGCTACGAGCAGTACTTC. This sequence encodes CASSQEADSGSYEQYF.

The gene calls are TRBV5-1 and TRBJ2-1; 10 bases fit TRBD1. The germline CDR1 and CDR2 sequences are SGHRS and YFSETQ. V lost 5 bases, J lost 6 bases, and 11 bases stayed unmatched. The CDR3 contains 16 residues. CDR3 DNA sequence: TGCGCCAGCAGATCAAGACAGGGGGCGGTGAGCAATGAGCAGTTCTTC. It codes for CASRSRQGAVSNEQFF.

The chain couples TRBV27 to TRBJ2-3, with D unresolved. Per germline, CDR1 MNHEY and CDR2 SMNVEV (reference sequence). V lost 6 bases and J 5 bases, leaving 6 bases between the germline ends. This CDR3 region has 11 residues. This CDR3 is CASRGLDTQYF. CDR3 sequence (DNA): TGTGCCAGCAGAGGGTTAGATACGCAGTATTTT.

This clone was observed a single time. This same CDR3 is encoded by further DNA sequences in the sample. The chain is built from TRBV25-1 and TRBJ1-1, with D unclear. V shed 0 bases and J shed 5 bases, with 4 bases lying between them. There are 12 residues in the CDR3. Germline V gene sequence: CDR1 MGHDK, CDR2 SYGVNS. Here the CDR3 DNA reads TGTGCCAGCAGTGAATATAATACTGAAGCTTTCTTT. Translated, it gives CASSEYNTEAFF.

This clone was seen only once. CDR3 region: CASSQARTSGDNEQFF. The CDR3 DNA follows: TGCGCCAGCAGCCAAGCCAGGACTAGCGGGGACAATGAGCAGTTCTTC. This chain joins TRBV4-1 and TRBJ2-1, with 12 positions matching TRBD2. This CDR3 is built from 16 residues. Germline V CDR1 and CDR2: MGHRA, YSYEKL. The J segment lost 5 bases and the V segment lost 1 base, leaving 3 bases of the junction unmatched.

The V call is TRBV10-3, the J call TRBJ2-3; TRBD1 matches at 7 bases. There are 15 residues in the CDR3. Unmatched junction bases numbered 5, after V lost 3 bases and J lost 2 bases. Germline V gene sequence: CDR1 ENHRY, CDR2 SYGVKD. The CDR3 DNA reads TGTGCCATCAGTGACGGGACAGCCATCACAGATACGCAGTATTTT. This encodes CAISDGTAITDTQYF.

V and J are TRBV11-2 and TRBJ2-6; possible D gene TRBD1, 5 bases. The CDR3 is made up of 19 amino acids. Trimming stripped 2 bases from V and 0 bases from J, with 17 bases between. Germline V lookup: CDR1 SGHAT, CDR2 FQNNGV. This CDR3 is CASSLLPDSLDSGANVLTF. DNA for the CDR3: TGTGCCAGCAGCTTATTGCCCGACAGCCTAGACTCTGGGGCCAACGTCCTGACTTTC.

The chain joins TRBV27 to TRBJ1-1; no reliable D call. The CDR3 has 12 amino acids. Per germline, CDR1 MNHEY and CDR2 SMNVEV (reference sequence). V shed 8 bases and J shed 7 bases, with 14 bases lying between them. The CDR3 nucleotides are TGTGCCAGCTCTCGGGTTAGTGGTGAAGCTTTCTTT. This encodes CASSRVSGEAFF.

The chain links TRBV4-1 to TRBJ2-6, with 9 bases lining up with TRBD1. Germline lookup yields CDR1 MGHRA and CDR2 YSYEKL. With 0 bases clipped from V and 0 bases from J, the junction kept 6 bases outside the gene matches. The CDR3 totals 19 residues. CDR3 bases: TGCGCCAGCAGCCAAGAAGGACAGGGGCGAATCTCTGGGGCCAACGTCCTGACTTTC. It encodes CASSQEGQGRISGANVLTF.

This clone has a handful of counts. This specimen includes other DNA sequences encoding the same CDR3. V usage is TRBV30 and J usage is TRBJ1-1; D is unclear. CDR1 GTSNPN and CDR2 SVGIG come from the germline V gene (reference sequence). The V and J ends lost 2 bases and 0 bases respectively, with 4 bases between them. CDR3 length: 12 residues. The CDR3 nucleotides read TGTGCCTGGAGTCTTGTGAACACTGAAGCTTTCTTT. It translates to CAWSLVNTEAFF.

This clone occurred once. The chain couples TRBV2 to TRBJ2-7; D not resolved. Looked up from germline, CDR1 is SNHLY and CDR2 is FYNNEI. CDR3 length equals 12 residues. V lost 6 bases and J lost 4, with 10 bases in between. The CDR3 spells CASRRSIYEQYF. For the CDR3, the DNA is TGTGCCAGCAGGCGCAGTATTTACGAGCAGTACTTC.

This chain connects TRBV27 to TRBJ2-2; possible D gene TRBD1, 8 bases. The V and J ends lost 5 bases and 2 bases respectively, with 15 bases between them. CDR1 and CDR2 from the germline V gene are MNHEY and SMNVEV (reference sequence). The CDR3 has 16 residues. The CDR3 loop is CASSTNRGGNTGELFF. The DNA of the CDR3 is TGTGCCAGCAGTACTAACAGGGGGGGAAACACCGGGGAGCTGTTTTTT.

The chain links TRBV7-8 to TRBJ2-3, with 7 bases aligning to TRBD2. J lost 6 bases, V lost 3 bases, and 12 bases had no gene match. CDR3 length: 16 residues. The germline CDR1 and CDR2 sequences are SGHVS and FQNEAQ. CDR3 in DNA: TGTGCCAGCAGCTTGCCAGCGGGGCAGATAGGGGATACGCAGTATTTT. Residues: CASSLPAGQIGDTQYF.

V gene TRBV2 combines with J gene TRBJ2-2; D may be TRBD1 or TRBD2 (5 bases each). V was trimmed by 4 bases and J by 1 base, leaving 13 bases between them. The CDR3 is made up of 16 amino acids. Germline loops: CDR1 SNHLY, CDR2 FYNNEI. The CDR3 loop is CASSGPLGVNTGELFF. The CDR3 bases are TGTGCCAGCAGTGGTCCCTTGGGGGTGAACACCGGGGAGCTGTTTTTT.

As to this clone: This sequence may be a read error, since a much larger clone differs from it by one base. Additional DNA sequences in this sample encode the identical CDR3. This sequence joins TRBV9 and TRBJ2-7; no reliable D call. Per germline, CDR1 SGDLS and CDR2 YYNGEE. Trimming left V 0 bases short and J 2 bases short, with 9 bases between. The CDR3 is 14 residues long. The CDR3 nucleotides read TGTGCCAGCAGCGTAGAGGGCGGAACCTACGAGCAGTACTTC. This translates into CASSVEGGTYEQYF.

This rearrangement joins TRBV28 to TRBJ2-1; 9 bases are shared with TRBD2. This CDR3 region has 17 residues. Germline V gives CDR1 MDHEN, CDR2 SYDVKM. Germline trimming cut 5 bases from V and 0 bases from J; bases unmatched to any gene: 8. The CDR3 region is CASSPLAGASSYNEQFF. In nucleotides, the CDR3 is TGTGCCAGCAGTCCCTTAGCGGGGGCCAGCTCCTACAATGAGCAGTTCTTC.

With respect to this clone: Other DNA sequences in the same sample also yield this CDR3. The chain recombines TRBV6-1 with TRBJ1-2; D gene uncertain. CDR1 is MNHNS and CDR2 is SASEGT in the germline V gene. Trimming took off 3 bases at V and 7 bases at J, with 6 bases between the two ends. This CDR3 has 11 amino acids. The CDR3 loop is CASSDGFGYTF. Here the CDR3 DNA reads TGTGCCAGCAGTGATGGATTTGGCTACACCTTC.